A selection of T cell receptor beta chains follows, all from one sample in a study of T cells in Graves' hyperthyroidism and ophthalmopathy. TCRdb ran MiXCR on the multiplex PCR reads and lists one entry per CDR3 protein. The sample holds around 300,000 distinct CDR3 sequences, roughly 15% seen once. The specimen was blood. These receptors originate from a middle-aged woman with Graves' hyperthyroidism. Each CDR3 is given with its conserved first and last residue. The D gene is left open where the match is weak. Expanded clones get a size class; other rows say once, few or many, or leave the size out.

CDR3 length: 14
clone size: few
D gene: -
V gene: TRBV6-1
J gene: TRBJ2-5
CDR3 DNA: TGTGCCAGCAGTGAAGAGGGATCAGTAGAGACCCAGTACTTC
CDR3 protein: CASSEEGSVETQYF

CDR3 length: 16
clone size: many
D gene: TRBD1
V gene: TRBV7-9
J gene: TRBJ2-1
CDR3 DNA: TGTGCCAGCAGCCGTTACGCCGGGGACAGGGACAATGAGCAGTTCTTC
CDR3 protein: CASSRYAGDRDNEQFF

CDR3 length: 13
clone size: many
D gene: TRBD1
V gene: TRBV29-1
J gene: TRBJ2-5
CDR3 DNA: TGCAGCGTTCCCGACAGGGTGCGAGAGACCCAGTACTTC
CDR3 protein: CSVPDRVRETQYF

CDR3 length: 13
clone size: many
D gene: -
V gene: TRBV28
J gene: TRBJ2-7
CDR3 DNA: TGTGCCAGCAGTAGATTAGGACCCTACGAGCAGTACTTC
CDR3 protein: CASSRLGPYEQYF

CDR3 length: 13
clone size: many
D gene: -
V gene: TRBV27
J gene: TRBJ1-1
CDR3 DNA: TGTGCCAGCAATTTCCCGGGGGGAGGTGAAGCTTTCTTT
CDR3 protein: CASNFPGGGEAFF

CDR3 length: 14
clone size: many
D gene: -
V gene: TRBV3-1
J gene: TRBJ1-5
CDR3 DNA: TGTGCCAGCAGCCAAGTTGGGTCCAATCAGCCCCAGCATTTT
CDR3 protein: CASSQVGSNQPQHF

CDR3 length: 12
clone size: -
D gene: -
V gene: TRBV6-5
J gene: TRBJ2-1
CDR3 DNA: TGTGCCAGCAGTTATGGGTTGTATGAGCAGTTCTTC
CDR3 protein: CASSYGLYEQFF

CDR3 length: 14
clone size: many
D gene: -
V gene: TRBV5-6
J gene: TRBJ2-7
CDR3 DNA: TGTGCCAGCAGCTTGGGACTGGGGGGTTACGAGCAGTACTTC
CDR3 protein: CASSLGLGGYEQYF

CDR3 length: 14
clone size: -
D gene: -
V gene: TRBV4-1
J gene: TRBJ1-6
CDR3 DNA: TGCGCCAGCAGCCACCGGACAATGAATTCACCCCTCCACTTT
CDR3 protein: CASSHRTMNSPLHF

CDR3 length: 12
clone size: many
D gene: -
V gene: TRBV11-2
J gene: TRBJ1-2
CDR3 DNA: TGTGCCAGCAGCTTAGATGGGAATGGCTACACCTTC
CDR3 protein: CASSLDGNGYTF

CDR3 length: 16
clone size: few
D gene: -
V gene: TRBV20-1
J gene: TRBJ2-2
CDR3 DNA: TGCAGTGCTAGAGATGAGGAAGAGGGGCACACCGGGGAGCTGTTTTTT
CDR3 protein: CSARDEEEGHTGELFF

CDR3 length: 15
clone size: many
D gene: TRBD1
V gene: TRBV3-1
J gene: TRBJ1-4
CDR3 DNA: TGTGCCAGCAGCCAAGCCGGGACAGGGTATGAAAAACTGTTTTTT
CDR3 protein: CASSQAGTGYEKLFF

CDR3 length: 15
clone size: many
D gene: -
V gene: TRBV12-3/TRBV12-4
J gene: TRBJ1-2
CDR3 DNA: TGTGCCAGCAGTTTCTGGGGGTCCGATGAGGGTGGCTACACCTTC
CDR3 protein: CASSFWGSDEGGYTF

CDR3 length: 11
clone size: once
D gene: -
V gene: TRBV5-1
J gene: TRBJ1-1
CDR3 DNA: TGTGCCAGCAGCTTTTTAAGTGAAGCTTTCTTT
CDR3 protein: CASSFLSEAFF

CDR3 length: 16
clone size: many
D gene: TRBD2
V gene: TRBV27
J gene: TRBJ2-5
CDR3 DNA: TGTGCCAGCAGGGACTTAGCGGGGAGGAAGGGGGAGACCCAGTACTTC
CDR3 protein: CASRDLAGRKGETQYF

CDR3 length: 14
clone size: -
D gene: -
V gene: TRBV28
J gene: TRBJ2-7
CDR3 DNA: TGTGCCAGCATACAGTCCAGGGAGCAGGTAGGCCCGCACTTC
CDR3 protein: CASIQSREQVGPHF

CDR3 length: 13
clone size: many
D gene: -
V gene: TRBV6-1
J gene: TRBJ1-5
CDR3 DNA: TGTGCCAGCAGTGATTATAGCAATCAGCCCCAGCATTTT
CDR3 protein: CASSDYSNQPQHF

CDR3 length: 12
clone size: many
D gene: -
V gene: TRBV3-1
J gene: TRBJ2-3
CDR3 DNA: TGTGCCAGCAGCTCCCAGGCGGGTACGCAGTATTTT
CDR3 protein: CASSSQAGTQYF

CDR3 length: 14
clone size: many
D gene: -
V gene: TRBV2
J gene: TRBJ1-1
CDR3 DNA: TGTGCCAGTGAACCTAGAAGAGGGGATACTGAAGCTTTCTTT
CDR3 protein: CASEPRRGDTEAFF

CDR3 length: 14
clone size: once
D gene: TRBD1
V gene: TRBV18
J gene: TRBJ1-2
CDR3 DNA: TGTGCCAGCTCCGGGACAGGGGAGAACTATGGCTACACCTTC
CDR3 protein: CASSGTGENYGYTF

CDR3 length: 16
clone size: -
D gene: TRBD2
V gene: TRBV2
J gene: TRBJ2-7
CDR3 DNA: TGTGCCAGCAGGGGGGGGGGAAGCGGGCACGCCTACGAGCAGTACTTC
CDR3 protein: CASRGGGSGHAYEQYF

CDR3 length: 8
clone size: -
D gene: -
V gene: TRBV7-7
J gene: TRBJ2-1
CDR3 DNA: TGTGCTGAGGACAAGCAGTTCTTC
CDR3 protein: CAEDKQFF

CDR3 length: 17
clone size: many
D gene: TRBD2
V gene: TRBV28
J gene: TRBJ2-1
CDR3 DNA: TGTGCCAGCAGTGTCTCGGGACTGTGGGGGGGGGGGATGAGGCAGTTCTTC
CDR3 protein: CASSVSGLWGGGMRQFF

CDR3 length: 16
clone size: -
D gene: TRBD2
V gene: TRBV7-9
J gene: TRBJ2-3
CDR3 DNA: TGTGCCAGCAGCCCCGGGACTAGCGGGACCTTAGATACGCAGTATTTT
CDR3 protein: CASSPGTSGTLDTQYF

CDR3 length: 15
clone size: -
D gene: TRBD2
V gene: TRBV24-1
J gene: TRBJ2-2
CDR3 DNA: TGTGCCACCAGTGCTAGCGGTTTTAACACCGGGGAGCTGTTTTTT
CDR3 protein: CATSASGFNTGELFF

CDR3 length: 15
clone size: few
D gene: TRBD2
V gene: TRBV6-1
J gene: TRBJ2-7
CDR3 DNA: TGTGCCAGCAGTGCAACTAGCGGGGTAAACTACGAGCAGTACTTC
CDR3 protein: CASSATSGVNYEQYF

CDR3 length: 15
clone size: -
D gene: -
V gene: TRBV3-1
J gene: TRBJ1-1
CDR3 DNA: TGTGCCAGCAGCCAAACTGGGGGGAAGGTAGGTGCAGCTTTCTTT
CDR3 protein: CASSQTGGKVGAAFF

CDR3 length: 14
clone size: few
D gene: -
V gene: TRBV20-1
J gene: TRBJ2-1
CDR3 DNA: TGCAGTGCTTCGGGCCAGCTCCTCTACAATGAGCAGTTCTTC
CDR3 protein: CSASGQLLYNEQFF

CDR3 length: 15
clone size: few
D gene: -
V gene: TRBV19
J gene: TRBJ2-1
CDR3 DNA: TGTGCCAGTAGTATCAGGGCTAGCTCCTACAATGAGCAGTTCTTC
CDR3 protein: CASSIRASSYNEQFF

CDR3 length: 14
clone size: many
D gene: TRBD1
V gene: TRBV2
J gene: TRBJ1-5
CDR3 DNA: TGTGCCAGCAGTAAGGACAGGGTCGATCAGCCCCAGCATTTT
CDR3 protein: CASSKDRVDQPQHF

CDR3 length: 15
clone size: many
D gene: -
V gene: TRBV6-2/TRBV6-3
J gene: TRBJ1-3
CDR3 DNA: TGTGCCAGCACCTTCGGCAGAATCTCTGGAAACACCATATATTTT
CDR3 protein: CASTFGRISGNTIYF

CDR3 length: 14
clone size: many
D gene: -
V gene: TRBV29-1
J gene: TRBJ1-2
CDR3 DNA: TGCAGCGTTGAACTGGACAGCCAGTACTATGGCTACACCTTC
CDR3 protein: CSVELDSQYYGYTF

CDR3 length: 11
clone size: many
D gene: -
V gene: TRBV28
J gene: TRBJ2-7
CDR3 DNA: TGTGCCAGCAGTACCACCTACGAGCAGTACTTC
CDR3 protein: CASSTTYEQYF

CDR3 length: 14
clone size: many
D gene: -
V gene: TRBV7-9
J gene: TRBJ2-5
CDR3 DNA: TGTGCCAGCAGCTCGGGGACATATCAAGAGACCCAGTACTTC
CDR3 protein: CASSSGTYQETQYF

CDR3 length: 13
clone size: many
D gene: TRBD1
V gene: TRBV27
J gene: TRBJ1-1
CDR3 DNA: TGTGCCAGCAACCCGAGACAGGGCACTGAAGCTTTCTTT
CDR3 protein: CASNPRQGTEAFF

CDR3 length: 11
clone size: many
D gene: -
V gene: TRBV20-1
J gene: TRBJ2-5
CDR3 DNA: TGCAGTGCTCAACGAGGGGAGACCCAGTACTTC
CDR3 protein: CSAQRGETQYF